Presented here are 20 T cell receptor beta chains from one specimen sequenced in a study of molecular identifiers for immune sequencing clone quantification. TCRdb ran MiXCR on the PCR reads and lists one entry per CDR3 protein. The sample lists around 460,000 distinct CDR3 sequences; roughly 23% were seen once. Sequenced: naive CD8+ T cells from blood, with Jurkat cell RNA spiked in. Subset specified: FACS-sorted CD8+CD4-CCR7+CD45RA+ naive T cells. These receptors all stem from a human donor in good health. Some libraries in this study had Jurkat cell RNA spiked in.

This clonotype was recorded at least ten times. CDR3 nucleotide sequence: TGTGCCAGCAGCTTCAAAAACGCCGGGACAGGGAATCCATATGAACAGCCCCAGCATTTT. Its translation is CASSFKNAGTGNPYEQPQHF. The chain joins TRBV5-6 to TRBJ1-5, with TRBD1 matching over 9 bases. CDR1 SGHDT and CDR2 YYEEEE come from the germline V gene. The length of the CDR3 is 20 residues. After removal of 2 bases from V and 7 bases from J, the junction contained 22 bases not matched to a gene.

Here the CDR3 DNA reads TGTGCCAGCAGTTTATATACAGGCGACGAGCAGTACTTC. Translation: CASSLYTGDEQYF. This chain links TRBV27 with TRBJ2-7; possibly TRBD1 for D (5 bases). Germline values: CDR1 MNHEY, CDR2 SMNVEV (reference sequence). The length of the CDR3 is 13 residues. V was trimmed by 1 base and J by 5 bases, leaving 9 bases between them.

This clonotype has at least ten counts. This rearrangement joins TRBV7-2 to TRBJ2-5; 7 bases line up with TRBD2. Germline V gives CDR1 SGHTA, CDR2 FQGNSA. CDR3 length: 15 amino acids. V gave up 5 bases and J gave up 1 base; unmatched junction bases: 7. The chain's CDR3 is CASSQEGLLQETQYF. Written as DNA, the CDR3 is TGTGCCAGCAGCCAGGAGGGACTACTCCAAGAGACCCAGTACTTC.

This chain links TRBV30 with TRBJ2-7; D is perhaps TRBD2 (7 bases). CDR1 is GTSNPN and CDR2 is SVGIG in the germline V gene (reference sequence). The CDR3 spans 13 residues. The V and J ends lost 2 bases and 5 bases respectively, with 13 bases between them. CDR3 sequence: CAWSRGGLDEQYF. The CDR3 DNA sequence: TGTGCCTGGAGTCGCGGGGGCCTCGACGAGCAGTACTTC. The variable domain in full, completed from reference TRBV30 and TRBJ2-7, reads SQTIHQWPATLVQPVGSPLSLECTVEGTSNPNLYWYRQAAGRGLQLLFYSVGIGQISSEVPQNLSASRPQDRQFILSSKKLLLSDSGFYLCAWSRGGLDEQYFGPGTRLTVT.

This clonotype was found a few times. V gene TRBV6-5 combines with J gene TRBJ1-2; a possible D gene is TRBD1 (5 bases). CDR1 and CDR2 from the germline V gene are MNHEY and SVGAGI. The CDR3 totals 13 residues. V was clipped by 3 bases and J by 8 bases, with 13 bases between them. CDR3 region: CASSYGAGRGYTF. CDR3 coding DNA: TGTGCCAGCAGTTATGGGGCAGGACGAGGCTACACCTTC.

V gene TRBV7-9 combines with J gene TRBJ2-3; D possibly corresponds to TRBD2 (6 bases). CDR1 SEHNR and CDR2 FQNEAQ come from the germline V gene (reference sequence). The CDR3 covers 13 residues. Trimming left V 5 bases short and J 5 bases short, with 11 bases between. The DNA for the CDR3 is TGTGCCAGCAGCCCCCGGCGGGAAGATACGCAGTATTTT. It specifies CASSPRREDTQYF.

In this sample, this clonotype turned up many times. The J gene is TRBJ2-2, the V gene TRBV7-9; D is ambiguous. This CDR3 has 13 amino acids. Trimming stripped 1 base from V and 6 bases from J, with 6 bases between. Germline V gene lookup returns CDR1 SEHNR and CDR2 FQNEAQ (reference sequence). In DNA, the CDR3 is TGTGCCAGCAGCTTAGGGCTAGCCGGGGAGCTGTTTTTT. Amino acid sequence: CASSLGLAGELFF.

About this clonotype itself: This may come from a read error, since a much larger clone is one base off. The chain carries TRBV25-1 and TRBJ2-7, with D tentatively TRBD2 (5 bases). The germline V gene encodes CDR1 MGHDK and CDR2 SYGVNS. This CDR3 is 12 amino acids long. The CDR3: CTSSESDTDSYF. CDR3 coding DNA: TGTACCAGCAGTGAGTCTGACACGGACTCGTACTTC.

In its sample, this clonotype was seen many times. The chain uses TRBV20-1 and TRBJ1-4; D is uncertain. V lost 6 bases and J 7 bases, leaving 18 bases between the germline ends. Germline V CDR1 and CDR2: DFQATT, SNEGSKA (reference sequence). The CDR3 extends over 14 amino acids. As DNA, the CDR3 is TGCAGTGCCACCGTTTTAGGCTACGGTGAAAAACTGTTTTTT. Its protein is CSATVLGYGEKLFF.

This chain joins TRBV7-9 and TRBJ2-7; D possibly corresponds to TRBD1 (6 bases). The V gene's germline CDR1 is SEHNR and CDR2 FQNEAQ (reference sequence). CDR3 length: 15 residues. Deletions cut 4 bases from V and 5 bases from J, with 18 bases between. The CDR3 DNA sequence: TGTGCCAGCAGCTCGGTCCGAACAGGGTTGGACGAGCAGTACTTC. Translating gives CASSSVRTGLDEQYF.

About this clonotype itself: This probably arose from a read error, given a far larger clone one base away. This chain links TRBV7-9 with TRBJ1-1; D remains unclear. This CDR3 spans 12 amino acids. V lost 4 bases and J 6 bases, leaving 9 bases between the germline ends. CDR1 and CDR2 (germline): SEHNR, FQNEAQ (reference sequence). The CDR3 bases are TGTGCCAGCAGCTGGGCGGGCGCTGAAGCTTTCTTT. Translation: CASSWAGAEAFF.

This clonotype occurred many times. One end of the junction is discordant with germline, which a read error may explain. The genes are TRBV11-2 and TRBJ2-1; 8 bases line up with TRBD2. The germline V gene has CDR1 SGHAT and CDR2 FQNNGV. This CDR3 is built from 15 residues. The CDR3 is CASSLERGIVNEQFF. DNA of the CDR3: TGTGCCAGCAGCCTAGAGCGGGGGATAGTTAATGAGCAGTTCTTC.

Ten or more counts support this clonotype. CDR3 DNA sequence: TGTGCCAGCAGCCTGGGTACACCCTCCGGGGCCAACGTCCTGACTTTC. As protein: CASSLGTPSGANVLTF. The V gene is TRBV9, the J gene TRBJ2-6; D gene unclear. Germline V gene sequence: CDR1 SGDLS, CDR2 YYNGEE. The CDR3 is made up of 16 amino acids. Trimming took 4 bases from V and 4 from J, leaving 15 bases between them.

Comments on this clonotype: A much larger clonotype is one base distant, so this may be a read error. The J gene is TRBJ1-5, the V gene TRBV12-5; 10 nucleotides align to TRBD1. Trimming removed 4 bases from V and 3 bases from J; junction bases left unmatched: 9. The CDR3 runs to 17 residues. CDR1 is LGHNT, CDR2 FRNRAP, per germline. CDR3 DNA sequence: TGTGCTAGTGGTTCGATCGGACAGGGGGTTATCAATCAGCCCCAGCATTTT. Protein product: CASGSIGQGVINQPQHF.

This clonotype was observed many times. V and J are TRBV7-9 and TRBJ1-1, with 7 bases fitting TRBD1. The ends lost 5 bases at V and 2 bases at J; junction bases unmatched: 5. The CDR3 has 14 residues. Germline V CDR1 and CDR2: SEHNR, FQNEAQ (reference sequence). The CDR3 loop is CASSLTGANTEAFF. The CDR3 region has the DNA TGTGCCAGCAGCCTAACAGGGGCTAACACTGAAGCTTTCTTT. The variable domain in full, with the rest retrieved from reference TRBV7-9 and TRBJ1-1, is DTGVSQNPRHKITKRGQNVTFRCDPISEHNRLYWYRQTLGQGPEFLTYFQNEAQLEKSRLLSDRFSAERPKGSFSTLEIQRTEQGDSAMYLCASSLTGANTEAFFGQGTRLTVV.

Details on this clonotype: Because the CDR3 is missing its conserved closing phenylalanine or tryptophan, this is likely a read error. The V gene is TRBV6-5, the J gene TRBJ1-1; maybe TRBD1 (5 bases). Germline-derived CDR1 and CDR2 are MNHEY and SVGAGI. The length of the CDR3 is 14 residues. Trimming removed 6 bases from V and 3 bases from J, with 14 bases in between. DNA for the CDR3: TGTGCCAGCAGCTCGTCCGGGGCTGACACTGAAGCTTTCTCT. Its protein is CASSSSGADTEAFS.

The rearrangement joins TRBV28 to TRBJ2-1, with 8 nucleotides matching TRBD2. The CDR3 loop spans 16 amino acids. The germline gives CDR1 MDHEN, CDR2 SYDVKM. V lost 2 bases to trimming and J lost 1 base; unmatched junction nucleotides: 4. For the CDR3, the DNA is TGTGCCAGCAGTTTACCAGCGGGAGTTTCCTACAATGAGCAGTTCTTC. This codes for CASSLPAGVSYNEQFF.

V is TRBV27 and J is TRBJ2-5, with a possible D match to TRBD1 (6 bases). Germline V CDR1 and CDR2: MNHEY, SMNVEV (reference sequence). The V end lost 0 bases, the J end lost 5 bases, and 10 bases lay between the germline ends. The length of the CDR3 is 14 residues. CDR3 protein: CASSLSQGWETQYF. In DNA form, the CDR3 reads TGTGCCAGCAGTTTATCTCAGGGGTGGGAGACCCAGTACTTC.

Worth noting for this clonotype: One base away lies a much larger clone, so this may be a sequencing read error. This chain uses TRBV14 with TRBJ1-3; D remains unclear. Germline CDR1 is SGHDN and CDR2 is FVKESK. CDR3 length: 16 residues. The CDR3 protein is CVSSQEFPLVGNTIYF. CDR3 coding DNA: TGTGTCAGCAGCCAAGAATTCCCTCTGGTTGGAAACACCATATATTTT. The complete variable domain, with remaining parts taken from reference TRBV14 and TRBJ1-3, reads EAGVTQFPSHSVIEKGQTVTLRCDPISGHDNLYWYRRVMGKEIKFLLHFVKESKQDESGMPNNRFLAERTGGTYSTLKVQPAELEDSGVYFCVSSQEFPLVGNTIYFGEGSWLTVV.

This clonotype occurred many times. The rearrangement joins TRBV5-6 to TRBJ2-4; TRBD1 aligns across 8 bases. With V trimmed by 4 bases and J by 8 bases, 8 bases remained unmatched. The CDR3 totals 14 residues. Germline CDR1 is SGHDT and CDR2 is YYEEEE. The CDR3 coding sequence is TGTGCCAGCAGCCAATCAGGGGGCCGAGACATTCAGTACTTC. The encoded protein is CASSQSGGRDIQYF. The complete variable domain, with remaining parts taken from reference TRBV5-6 and TRBJ2-4, reads DAGVTQSPTHLIKTRGQQVTLRCSPKSGHDTVSWYQQALGQGPQFIFQYYEEEERQRGNFPDRFSGHQFPNYSSELNVNALLLGDSALYLCASSQSGGRDIQYFGAGTRLSVL.